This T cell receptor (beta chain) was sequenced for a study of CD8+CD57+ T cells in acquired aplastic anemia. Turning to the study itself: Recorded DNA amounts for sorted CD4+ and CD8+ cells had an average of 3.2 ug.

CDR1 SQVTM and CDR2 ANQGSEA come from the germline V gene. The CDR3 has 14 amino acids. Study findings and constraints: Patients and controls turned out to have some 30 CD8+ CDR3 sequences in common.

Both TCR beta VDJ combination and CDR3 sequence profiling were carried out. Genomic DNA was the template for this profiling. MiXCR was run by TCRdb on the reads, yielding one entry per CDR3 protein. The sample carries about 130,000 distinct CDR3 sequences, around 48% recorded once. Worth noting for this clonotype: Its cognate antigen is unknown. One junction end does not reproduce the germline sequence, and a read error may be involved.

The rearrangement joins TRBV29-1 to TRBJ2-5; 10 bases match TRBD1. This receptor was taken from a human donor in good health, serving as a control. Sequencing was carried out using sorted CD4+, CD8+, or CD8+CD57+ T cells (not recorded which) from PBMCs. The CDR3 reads CSVEDRGELETQYF. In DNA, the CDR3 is TGCAGCGTTGAGGACAGGGGGGAGTTAGAGACTCAGTACTTC.